The 26 T cell receptor beta chains in this list originate from one sample, sequenced in a study of technical replicates of blood from a handful of donors. Sequenced by immunoSEQ multiplex PCR; TCRdb stores in-frame clones only, minus some. Here the sample spans 65,000 to 75,000 clones, approximately 83% being singletons. The sample was PBMCs. The origin of the receptors is a human donor in good health. Some clones in this sample may be carry-over from other donors' samples.

This clone has only one observation. The rearrangement joins TRBV19 to TRBJ1-6; D perhaps matches TRBD1 (5 bases). With 6 bases removed from V and 6 bases from J, the gap between germline ends came to 18 bases. Germline assignment: CDR1 LNHDA and CDR2 SQIVND (reference sequence). This CDR3 is built from 16 residues. This CDR3 is CASSLRSGGSNSPLHF. In DNA, the CDR3 is TGTGCCAGTAGCTTGAGGAGCGGGGGGAGTAATTCACCCCTCCACTTT.

The V and J genes are TRBV6-5 and TRBJ2-1; 12 nucleotides align to TRBD2. The V and J ends lost 5 bases and 6 bases, in that order; junction bases with no gene match: 2. CDR3 length: 14 amino acids. Germline loops: CDR1 MNHEY, CDR2 SVGAGI. The CDR3 DNA sequence: TGTGCCAGCAGTCTAGCGGGGGGGGGCAATGAGCAGTTCTTC. Translating gives CASSLAGGGNEQFF.

The rearrangement uses TRBV7-2 and TRBJ2-7; the match to TRBD2 covers 12 bases. The CDR3 length is 15 residues. The trim removed 4 bases at V and 5 bases at J, leaving 6 bases unmatched. Germline CDR1 reads SGHTA; CDR2 reads FQGNSA. CDR3 DNA: TGTGCCAGCAGCTCGACTAGCGGGAGATTTGACGAGCAGTACTTC. Its protein is CASSSTSGRFDEQYF.

V and J are TRBV6-4 and TRBJ2-2; 8 bases are a match to TRBD2. CDR1 and CDR2 from the germline V gene are MRHNA and SNTAGT. With 4 bases clipped from V and 6 bases from J, the junction kept 7 bases outside the gene matches. The CDR3 spans 15 residues. CDR3: CASSAQAGAAGELFF. CDR3 bases: TGTGCCAGCAGTGCCCAAGCGGGAGCTGCCGGGGAGCTGTTTTTT.

The chain uses TRBV11-1 and TRBJ2-2, with D unclear. CDR3 size: 14 residues. Trimming shortened V by 1 base and J by 2 bases, and 5 bases separated the two germline ends. Germline V gene data show CDR1 as SGHAT and CDR2 as FQDESV (reference sequence). The CDR3 protein is CASSLVLNTGELFF. The DNA for the CDR3 is TGTGCCAGCAGCTTAGTTTTAAACACCGGGGAGCTGTTTTTT.

By share, this clone counts as medium-sized. The CDR3 DNA reads as TGTGCCAGCAGCCAAACCGGGACAGGGGGCTACGGCGGGGAGCTGTTTTTT. Amino acids: CASSQTGTGGYGGELFF. The chain has TRBV27 and TRBJ2-2; 12 bases are a match to TRBD1. After removal of 6 bases from V and 7 bases from J, the junction contained 12 bases not matched to a gene. Per germline, CDR1 MNHEY and CDR2 SMNVEV (reference sequence). CDR3 length: 17 amino acids.

This clone has only one observation. This chain connects TRBV19 to TRBJ2-4; D possibly corresponds to TRBD2 (5 bases). Trimming cost V 6 bases and J 5 bases, with 14 bases left between them. The CDR3 length is 14 residues. CDR1 LNHDA and CDR2 SQIVND come from the germline V gene (reference sequence). CDR3 nucleotide sequence: TGTGCCAGTAGGAGGGTGGATAAAGAAAACATTCAGTACTTC. Amino acids: CASRRVDKENIQYF.

V gene TRBV27 combines with J gene TRBJ2-3, with TRBD2 identical over 8 bases. Germline V gene lookup returns CDR1 MNHEY and CDR2 SMNVEV (reference sequence). The CDR3 has 16 residues. Trimming removed 6 bases from V and 6 bases from J; junction bases left unmatched: 14. The CDR3 region has the DNA TGTGCCAGCAGCTTCCGACCGGGAGGGCCTTCGGATACGCAGTATTTT. This codes for CASSFRPGGPSDTQYF.

This chain connects TRBV4-2 to TRBJ2-1; D not resolved. The CDR3 is made up of 15 amino acids. Germline V gene data show CDR1 as LGHNA and CDR2 as YNFKEQ. The V end was cut by 4 bases, the J end by 4 bases, with 14 bases between. CDR3 nucleotides: TGTGCCAGCAGCCTCGACTTCGACGGGTACAATGAGCAGTTCTTC. Protein sequence: CASSLDFDGYNEQFF.

The CDR3 sequence: CASSFGLHYEQYF. CDR3 in DNA: TGTGCCAGCAGCTTCGGACTTCACTACGAGCAGTACTTC. The rearrangement joins TRBV7-9 to TRBJ2-7; the D gene is possibly TRBD2 (5 bases). Germline assignment: CDR1 SEHNR and CDR2 FQNEAQ (reference sequence). Trimming took 3 bases from V and 3 from J, leaving 9 bases between them. The CDR3 consists of 13 residues.

V and J are TRBV6-5 and TRBJ1-3, with D perhaps TRBD1 (6 bases). Trimming stripped 0 bases from V and 3 bases from J, with 12 bases between. The CDR3 length is 16 residues. Germline CDR1 and CDR2: MNHEY and SVGAGI. CDR3 sequence (DNA): TGTGCCAGCAGTTACTCGGGACAAAGTAGTGGAAACACCATATATTTT. This codes for CASSYSGQSSGNTIYF.

The chain employs TRBV18 and TRBJ2-1; D may be TRBD1 (5 bases). CDR1 KGHSH and CDR2 LQKENI come from the germline V gene. CDR3 length equals 14 residues. The germline V and J ends were trimmed by 4 bases and 6 bases, with 13 bases remaining between them. CDR3 bases: TGTGCCAGCTCACTGACCGGAGACAGCAATGAGCAGTTCTTC. This gives the protein CASSLTGDSNEQFF.

This chain links TRBV5-1 with TRBJ2-2, with D possibly being TRBD2 (5 bases). This CDR3 has 14 amino acids. Trimming pared 4 bases from V and 5 bases from J, leaving 12 bases between. The germline gives CDR1 SGHRS, CDR2 YFSETQ. The CDR3 spells CASSPGPGTGELFF. In nucleotides, the CDR3 is TGCGCCAGCAGCCCCGGGCCGGGGACCGGGGAGCTGTTTTTT.

Concerning this clone itself: The conserved phenylalanine or tryptophan normally closing the CDR3 is absent here, so this likely arose from a read error. The DNA is left out, because the CDR3 cannot be placed on it with certainty; the CDR3 is given as TCRdb lists it. The chain carries TRBV4-2 and TRBJ2-7; TRBD1, as called in the table, went unchecked against the DNA. The CDR3 spans 11 amino acids, including both terminal residues. The V gene's germline CDR1 is LGHNA and CDR2 YNFKEQ. The CDR3 here is CASSHPDRCRA.

The sample holds a few counts of this clone. The rearrangement joins TRBV6-6 to TRBJ2-1; 7 bases map to TRBD2. V gave up 2 bases and J gave up 7 bases; unmatched junction bases: 8. The germline CDR1 and CDR2 sequences are MNHNY and SVGAGI (reference sequence). This CDR3 contains 15 residues. The CDR3 DNA follows: TGTGCCAGCAGTTACACCGGGGACGGGGGGAATGAGCAGTTCTTC. Amino acid sequence: CASSYTGDGGNEQFF.

J is TRBJ2-3 and V is TRBV11-3, with D uncertain. V dropped 0 bases and J dropped 0 bases, with 7 bases sitting between them. Looked up from germline, CDR1 is SGHNT and CDR2 is YENEEA. The length of the CDR3 is 15 residues. CDR3 sequence reads: CASSLDGTSTDTQYF. The CDR3 bases are TGTGCCAGCAGCTTAGATGGTACTAGCACAGATACGCAGTATTTT.

This clone was seen once. The genes are TRBV7-2 and TRBJ2-1; a possible D gene is TRBD1 (6 bases). V lost 1 base, J lost 5 bases, and 12 bases lay in between. Germline V gives CDR1 SGHTA, CDR2 FQGNSA. The CDR3 is 15 residues long. The CDR3 DNA follows: TGTGCCAGCAGCTTAGGTGTGACAGGCCACAATGAGCAGTTCTTC. This encodes CASSLGVTGHNEQFF.

DNA for the CDR3: TGTGCCAGCAGCTTAGTCCGGGGGGAAGAAAAACTGTTTTTT. Translating gives CASSLVRGEEKLFF. The chain links TRBV7-2 to TRBJ1-4, with D perhaps TRBD1 (5 bases). Germline V lookup: CDR1 SGHTA, CDR2 FQGNSA. Trimming took 1 base from V and 8 from J, leaving 11 bases between them. This CDR3 spans 14 amino acids.

This clone appeared once. The rearrangement links TRBV5-1 to TRBJ1-5, with 8 bases that match TRBD1. V gave up 4 bases and J gave up 5 bases; unmatched junction bases: 8. Germline assignment: CDR1 SGHRS and CDR2 YFSETQ. The CDR3 totals 15 residues. The chain's CDR3 is CASSRTGPGDQPQHF. CDR3 in DNA: TGCGCCAGCAGCAGGACAGGGCCTGGGGATCAGCCCCAGCATTTT.

J is TRBJ2-7 and V is TRBV15; D not certain. The CDR3 has 15 residues. Between the trimmed V and J ends, which lost 0 bases and 3 bases, there was a span of 12 bases. CDR1 and CDR2 (germline): LNHNV, YYDKDF (reference sequence). In nucleotides, the CDR3 is TGTGCCACCAGCAGAGATTTTAACAATATCTACGAGCAGTACTTC. Translating it yields CATSRDFNNIYEQYF.

This clone was observed a single time. This chain connects TRBV19 to TRBJ2-7; D gene uncertain. CDR3 length equals 13 residues. The V gene lost 1 base and the J gene lost 7 bases, with 11 bases spanning the gap. Germline-derived CDR1 and CDR2 are LNHDA and SQIVND (reference sequence). The CDR3 nucleotides read TGTGCCAGTAGTATAGGTGGGCCGCGTGAGCAGTACTTC. Translating gives CASSIGGPREQYF.

The J gene is TRBJ1-5, the V gene TRBV7-2; the match to TRBD1 covers 8 bases. The trim removed 5 bases at V and 6 bases at J, leaving 9 bases unmatched. Germline lookup yields CDR1 SGHTA and CDR2 FQGNSA. This CDR3 is built from 15 residues. For the CDR3, the DNA is TGTGCCAGCAGCCTCGGACAGGGTTATCTTCAGCCCCAGCATTTT. This sequence encodes CASSLGQGYLQPQHF.

V usage is TRBV6-1 and J usage is TRBJ2-2, with D perhaps TRBD2 (5 bases). V lost 5 bases to trimming and J lost 6 bases, with 13 bases between them. The CDR3 extends over 14 amino acids. Germline assignment: CDR1 MNHNS and CDR2 SASEGT. The CDR3 spells CASSLILASGELFF. CDR3 in DNA: TGTGCCAGCAGTTTAATCCTAGCCTCCGGGGAGCTGTTTTTT.

The chain couples TRBV28 to TRBJ2-7; tentatively, D is TRBD2 (5 bases). This CDR3 spans 12 amino acids. Per germline, CDR1 MDHEN and CDR2 SYDVKM. For the CDR3, the DNA is TGTGCAGCGGCTCCGAGCTCCTACGAGCAGTACTTC. It encodes CAAAPSSYEQYF.

A remark on this clone: The germline gene is not matched at one end of the junction; a read error may be the cause. This chain links TRBV5-6 with TRBJ2-7; 14 positions agree with TRBD2. CDR3 length: 13 amino acids. The germline CDR1 and CDR2 sequences are SGHDT and YYEEEE. This CDR3 is CASSSAGTSGGDF. CDR3 DNA sequence: TGTGCCAGCAGCTCCGCCGGGACTAGCGGGGGAGACTTC. Complete variable domain (other parts from reference TRBV5-6 and TRBJ2-7): DAGVTQSPTHLIKTRGQQVTLRCSPKSGHDTVSWYQQALGQGPQFIFQYYEEEERQRGNFPDRFSGHQFPNYSSELNVNALLLGDSALYLCASSSAGTSGGDFGPGTRLTVT.

The chain carries TRBV2 and TRBJ1-1, with D unresolved. Trimming cost V 7 bases and J 7 bases, with 16 bases left between them. The CDR3 consists of 13 residues. Germline CDR1 SNHLY, CDR2 FYNNEI. CDR3 sequence reads: CASIGRSPYEAFF. The CDR3 DNA follows: TGTGCCAGCATAGGCAGGTCCCCCTATGAAGCTTTCTTT.